A single sample gave rise to the 22 T cell receptor beta chains below, sequenced in a study of blood T cell repertoires in COVID-19. The assay was immunoSEQ multiplex PCR, and TCRdb's table has in-frame clones only and misses some. This table holds roughly 210,000 clones, about 88% found once. The specimen sequenced was peripheral blood. The receptors derive from a man aged 65 to 85 with acute or convalescent COVID-19.

The chain employs TRBV5-1 and TRBJ2-3; 10 bases match TRBD2. The junction had 11 bases not matched to a gene; V was cut back by 0 bases and J by 10 bases. Germline lookup yields CDR1 SGHRS and CDR2 YFSETQ. The CDR3 is 16 amino acids. The CDR3 DNA reads TGCGCCAGCAGCTTGGAGGCTAGCGGGAGCTCGGTCGCGCAGTATTTT. Protein sequence: CASSLEASGSSVAQYF.

The CDR3 region has the DNA TGTGCCATCAGTGATGGAGTTTATAGCAATCAGCCCCAGCATTTT. Its translation: CAISDGVYSNQPQHF. The rearrangement uses TRBV10-3 and TRBJ1-5; no clear D. Germline CDR1 is ENHRY and CDR2 is SYGVKD. CDR3 length equals 15 residues. Between the trimmed V and J ends, which lost 3 bases and 0 bases, there was a span of 9 bases.

The V call is TRBV7-2, the J call TRBJ1-2; perhaps TRBD1 as D (5 bases). Trimming shortened V by 5 bases and J by 6 bases, and 19 bases separated the two germline ends. The germline CDR1 and CDR2 sequences are SGHTA and FQGNSA. The CDR3 consists of 15 residues. CDR3 protein: CASSPPDGGLNGYTF. CDR3 nucleotide sequence: TGTGCCAGCAGCCCGCCCGATGGGGGGTTGAATGGCTACACCTTC. Filled out from reference TRBV7-2 and TRBJ1-2, the complete variable domain reads GAGVSQSPSNKVTEKGKDVELRCDPISGHTALYWYRQSLGQGLEFLIYFQGNSAPDKSGLPSDRFSAERTGGSVSTLTIQRTQQEDSAVYLCASSPPDGGLNGYTFGSGTRLTVV.

The gene calls are TRBV27 and TRBJ2-1; weak D call: TRBD1 (5 bases). Trimming pared 5 bases from V and 6 bases from J, leaving 11 bases between. Germline V gene sequence: CDR1 MNHEY, CDR2 SMNVEV (reference sequence). This CDR3 region has 13 residues. The CDR3 nucleotides read TGTGCCAGCAGTGGGGCAGGGTTCAATGAGCAGTTCTTC. Translated, it gives CASSGAGFNEQFF.

J is TRBJ2-7 and V is TRBV14, with 7 bases lining up with TRBD2. Trimming at V came to 1 base and at J to 6 bases, leaving 12 bases not matched to a gene. The CDR3 totals 16 residues. CDR1 SGHDN and CDR2 FVKESK come from the germline V gene. In DNA form, the CDR3 reads TGTGCCAGCAGCCAAGGCCCCGGGACTATCGGTAGCGAGCAGTACTTC. Protein: CASSQGPGTIGSEQYF.

This chain uses TRBV6-5 with TRBJ2-7, with D perhaps TRBD2 (6 bases). CDR1 MNHEY and CDR2 SVGAGI come from the germline V gene. The CDR3 has 15 residues. V was pared by 8 bases and J by 0 bases, with 17 bases between. DNA for the CDR3: TGTGCCAGCTCCCCCGGCGGGACGAGCTCCTACGAGCAGTACTTC. Translated, it gives CASSPGGTSSYEQYF.

This clone was observed once. V and J are TRBV29-1 and TRBJ2-5; no clear D. The CDR3 is 12 amino acids. The V gene's germline CDR1 is SQVTM and CDR2 ANQGSEA. Deletions cut 4 bases from V and 5 bases from J, with 11 bases between. CDR3 in amino acids: CSVGTGPETQYF. For the CDR3, the DNA is TGCAGCGTTGGAACCGGTCCGGAGACCCAGTACTTC. Variable domain in full (rest from reference TRBV29-1 and TRBJ2-5): SAVISQKPSRDICQRGTSLTIQCQVDSQVTMMFWYRQQPGQSLTLIATANQGSEATYESGFVIDKFPISRPNLTFSTLTVSNMSPEDSSIYLCSVGTGPETQYFGPGTRLLVL.

This chain connects TRBV7-8 to TRBJ1-2; 7 nucleotides match TRBD1. The CDR3 spans 12 residues. The trim removed 5 bases at V and 6 bases at J, leaving 3 bases unmatched. Germline CDR1 reads SGHVS; CDR2 reads FQNEAQ. The CDR3 DNA is TGTGCCAGCAGCCCCAGGGGGGATGGCTACACCTTC. It is translated as CASSPRGDGYTF.

V usage is TRBV28 and J usage is TRBJ2-3; perhaps TRBD2 as D (7 bases). The CDR3 is 20 residues long. V lost 3 bases, J lost 2 bases, and 27 bases lay in between. CDR1 is MDHEN and CDR2 is SYDVKM in the germline V gene. The CDR3 coding sequence is TGTGCCAGCAGTTTTGGCCAAGGGGGGCCTAGCGGTACCCTCACAGATACGCAGTATTTT. Its protein is CASSFGQGGPSGTLTDTQYF.

The V gene is TRBV7-9, the J gene TRBJ2-7; 7 bases match TRBD2. Germline CDR1 and CDR2: SEHNR and FQNEAQ (reference sequence). With 4 bases clipped from V and 3 bases from J, the junction kept 12 bases outside the gene matches. This CDR3 has 16 residues. CDR3 amino acids: CASSSGLVLPNYEQYF. CDR3 nucleotides: TGTGCCAGCAGCTCCGGACTAGTCCTACCGAACTACGAGCAGTACTTC.

The rearrangement links TRBV6-6 to TRBJ2-1; 14 positions agree with TRBD2. V lost 6 bases, J lost 14 bases, and 6 bases stayed unmatched. The V gene's germline CDR1 is MNHNY and CDR2 SVGAGI (reference sequence). This CDR3 comprises 13 residues. In nucleotides, the CDR3 is TGTGCCAGCAGACCGGGACTAGCGGGAGAGGAGTTCTTC. As protein: CASRPGLAGEEFF.

The rearrangement uses TRBV3-1 (or the pseudogene TRBV3-2) and TRBJ1-3; 7 bases fit TRBD1. Germline V lookup: CDR1 LGHDT, CDR2 YNNKEL (reference sequence). The CDR3 has 16 residues. J lost 1 base, V lost 4 bases, and 7 bases had no gene match. The DNA of the CDR3 is TGTGCCAGCAGCCGGGACAGCTACGGTTCTGGAAACACCATATATTTT. Translated, it gives CASSRDSYGSGNTIYF.

The chain joins TRBV6-5 to TRBJ1-2, with 8 bases that match TRBD1. CDR1 and CDR2 (germline): MNHEY, SVGAGI. This CDR3 is 13 amino acids long. V lost 6 bases and J lost 2; bases outside the gene matches: 2. The CDR3 reads CASRRQGNYGYTF. The DNA of the CDR3 is TGTGCCAGCAGAAGACAGGGGAACTATGGCTACACCTTC.

The chain has TRBV4-2 and TRBJ1-3; TRBD1 matches 9 bases. Looked up from germline, CDR1 is LGHNA and CDR2 is YNFKEQ. With V trimmed by 0 bases and J by 4 bases, 13 bases remained unmatched. The CDR3 has 19 amino acids. Here the CDR3 DNA reads TGTGCCAGCAGCCAAGATGCGAACAGGGGGCCGCGGGCGGGAAACACCATATATTTT. Amino acids: CASSQDANRGPRAGNTIYF.

The V gene is TRBV7-8, the J gene TRBJ1-1, with D unclear. Germline V lookup: CDR1 SGHVS, CDR2 FQNEAQ. Trimming pared 3 bases from V and 0 bases from J, leaving 14 bases between. The CDR3 sequence is 16 residues long. This CDR3 reads CASSFSSRHLNTEAFF. The CDR3 DNA reads TGTGCCAGCAGCTTTTCGTCGAGGCACTTGAACACTGAAGCTTTCTTT.

V and J are TRBV11-1 and TRBJ2-7; the D gene is possibly TRBD2 (5 bases). V was clipped by 3 bases and J by 4 bases, with 10 bases between them. This CDR3 has 13 amino acids. Looked up from germline, CDR1 is SGHAT and CDR2 is FQDESV (reference sequence). DNA of the CDR3: TGTGCCAGCAGCTTCGGGGAGAATTACGAGCAGTACTTC. Translating gives CASSFGENYEQYF.

The genes are TRBV7-2 and TRBJ2-3; no definite D call. The CDR3 is made up of 11 amino acids. Trimming took 5 bases from V and 9 from J, leaving 9 bases between them. In germline, CDR1 is SGHTA, CDR2 FQGNSA. CDR3 bases: TGTGCCAGCAGCCCAACCGGGACGCAGTATTTT. It codes for CASSPTGTQYF.

The gene calls are TRBV12-5 and TRBJ2-1, with D perhaps matching TRBD1 (5 bases). V was cut by 3 bases and J by 4 bases, with 13 bases left in between. The germline V gene has CDR1 LGHNT and CDR2 FRNRAP. CDR3 length: 15 amino acids. The CDR3 here is CASGFQMGQYNEQFF. The CDR3 DNA sequence: TGTGCTAGTGGTTTCCAGATGGGGCAGTACAATGAGCAGTTCTTC.

In DNA form, the CDR3 reads TGTGCCAGCAGCCCAGGAGGGAGTTCACCTGGAAACACCATATATTTT. It is translated as CASSPGGSSPGNTIYF. V is TRBV11-3 and J is TRBJ1-3; the D is unclear. CDR3 length: 16 residues. The V gene's germline CDR1 is SGHNT and CDR2 YENEEA. Trimming cost V 5 bases and J 2 bases, with 16 bases left between them. Combining the CDR3 with reference TRBV11-3 and TRBJ1-3 gives the whole variable domain EAGVVQSPRYKIIEKKQPVAFWCNPISGHNTLYWYLQNLGQGPELLIRYENEEAVDDSQLPKDRFSAERLKGVDSTLKIQPAELGDSAVYLCASSPGGSSPGNTIYFGEGSWLTVV.

The chain has TRBV3-1 (or the pseudogene TRBV3-2) and TRBJ2-1, with D tentatively TRBD2 (5 bases). Looked up from germline, CDR1 is LGHDT and CDR2 is YNNKEL (reference sequence). V dropped 1 base and J dropped 2 bases, with 9 bases sitting between them. This CDR3 has 15 residues. The CDR3 loop is CASSQGFGAYNEQFF. CDR3 in DNA: TGTGCCAGCAGCCAAGGTTTCGGGGCCTACAATGAGCAGTTCTTC.

The chain has TRBV18 and TRBJ2-5, with 7 bases lining up with TRBD2. The V gene end was trimmed by 2 bases and the J gene end by 4 bases; junction bases not matched to a gene: 4. The germline CDR1 and CDR2 sequences are KGHSH and LQKENI. The CDR3 is 14 residues long. CDR3 region: CASSPIPGGETQYF. The CDR3 nucleotides read TGTGCCAGCTCACCAATTCCGGGAGGAGAGACCCAGTACTTC.

The rearrangement joins TRBV5-4 to TRBJ2-7, with TRBD2 as a possible D gene (6 bases). CDR3 size: 14 residues. Trimming shortened V by 0 bases and J by 2 bases, and 9 bases separated the two germline ends. Looked up from germline, CDR1 is SGHNT and CDR2 is YYREEE (reference sequence). CDR3 loop: CASSLVGGTYEQYF. CDR3 nucleotide sequence: TGTGCCAGCAGCTTGGTTGGCGGGACCTACGAGCAGTACTTC. Combining the CDR3 with reference TRBV5-4 and TRBJ2-7 gives the whole variable domain ETGVTQSPTHLIKTRGQQVTLRCSSQSGHNTVSWYQQALGQGPQFIFQYYREEENGRGNFPPRFSGLQFPNYSSELNVNALELDDSALYLCASSLVGGTYEQYFGPGTRLTVT.